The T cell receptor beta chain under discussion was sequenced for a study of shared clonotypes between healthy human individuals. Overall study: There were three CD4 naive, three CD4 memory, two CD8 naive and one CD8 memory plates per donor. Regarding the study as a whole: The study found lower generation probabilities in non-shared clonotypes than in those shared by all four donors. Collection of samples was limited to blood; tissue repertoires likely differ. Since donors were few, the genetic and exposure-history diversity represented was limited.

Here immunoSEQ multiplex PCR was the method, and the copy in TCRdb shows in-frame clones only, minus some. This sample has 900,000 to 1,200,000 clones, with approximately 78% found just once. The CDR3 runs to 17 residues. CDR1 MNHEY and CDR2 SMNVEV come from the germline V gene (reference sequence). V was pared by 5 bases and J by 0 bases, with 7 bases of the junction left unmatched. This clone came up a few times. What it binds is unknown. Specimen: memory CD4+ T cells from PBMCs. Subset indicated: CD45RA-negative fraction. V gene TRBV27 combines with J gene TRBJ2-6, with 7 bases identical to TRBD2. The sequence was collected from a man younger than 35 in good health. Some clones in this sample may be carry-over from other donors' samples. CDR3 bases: TGTGCCAGCAGTCCCCGGGGGAGGGACTCTGGGGCCAACGTCCTGACTTTC. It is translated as CASSPRGRDSGANVLTF.